This T cell receptor beta chain was identified in a study of control samples from healthy donors and cancer patients. This clone appeared once. Produced via immunoSEQ multiplex PCR; TCRdb's table is partial and in-frame only. Of 150,000 to 200,000 clones in the sample, 94% were seen once. The sequence came from a woman aged 18 to 35 in good health. Specimen: blood.

The CDR3 DNA sequence: TGTGCCAGCGGACCAAGGACAGGAGATGAAAAACTGTTTTTT. This gives the protein CASGPRTGDEKLFF. This chain uses TRBV6-5 with TRBJ1-4; 7 bases map to TRBD1. V lost 8 bases and J lost 6; bases outside the gene matches: 9. Germline CDR1 and CDR2: MNHEY and SVGAGI. The CDR3 has 14 amino acids.